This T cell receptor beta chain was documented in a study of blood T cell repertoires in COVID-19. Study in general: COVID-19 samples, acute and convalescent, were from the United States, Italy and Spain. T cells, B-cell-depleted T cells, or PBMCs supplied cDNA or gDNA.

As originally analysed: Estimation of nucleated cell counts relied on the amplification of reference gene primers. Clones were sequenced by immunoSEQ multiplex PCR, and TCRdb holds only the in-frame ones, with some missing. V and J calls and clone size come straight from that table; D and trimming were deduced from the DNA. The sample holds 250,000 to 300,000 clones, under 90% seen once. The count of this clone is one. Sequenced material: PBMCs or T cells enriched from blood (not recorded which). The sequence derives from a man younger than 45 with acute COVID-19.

CDR3 sequence (DNA): TGTGCCAGCAGCTTACGGTCATCGGCCGGACATTGGCCCCAGCATTTT. Translation: CASSLRSSAGHWPQHF. The rearrangement links TRBV13 to TRBJ1-5; possible D gene TRBD1, 5 bases. The CDR3 extends over 16 amino acids. The germline V gene has CDR1 PRHDT and CDR2 FYEKMQ (reference sequence). Trimming pared 2 bases from V and 9 bases from J, leaving 20 bases between.